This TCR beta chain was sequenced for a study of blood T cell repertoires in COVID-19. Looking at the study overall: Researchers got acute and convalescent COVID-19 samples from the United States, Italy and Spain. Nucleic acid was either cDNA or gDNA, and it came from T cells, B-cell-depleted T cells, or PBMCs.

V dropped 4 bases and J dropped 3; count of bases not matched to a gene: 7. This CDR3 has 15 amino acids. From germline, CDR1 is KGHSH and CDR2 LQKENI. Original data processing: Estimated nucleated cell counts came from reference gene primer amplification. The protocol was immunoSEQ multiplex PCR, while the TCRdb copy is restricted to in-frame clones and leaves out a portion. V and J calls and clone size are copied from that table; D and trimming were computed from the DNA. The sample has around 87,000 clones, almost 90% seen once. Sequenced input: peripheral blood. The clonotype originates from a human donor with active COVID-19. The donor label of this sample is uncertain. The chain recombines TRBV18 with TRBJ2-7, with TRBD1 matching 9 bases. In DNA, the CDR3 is TGTGCCAGCTCACGCGCGACAGGGGGGAGCTACGAGCAGTACTTC. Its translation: CASSRATGGSYEQYF.